The 4 T cell receptor beta chains in this list originate from one sample, sequenced in a study of blood T cell repertoires in COVID-19. Produced via immunoSEQ multiplex PCR; TCRdb's table is partial and in-frame only. The top ten clones hold under 3% of a sample with 200,000 to 300,000 clones, approximately 92% of them seen once. The sequenced material came from peripheral blood. The receptors shown here come from a person in their late teens or twenties with COVID-19, enrolled during active disease.

The chain carries TRBV7-2 and TRBJ2-4; tentatively, D is TRBD1 (5 bases). V was shortened by 0 bases and J by 4 bases, with 19 bases between the two germline ends. The CDR3 is 18 amino acids. The germline V gene has CDR1 SGHTA and CDR2 FQGNSA. CDR3 DNA sequence: TGTGCCAGCAGCTTAGCCATGCCCTCCAGGGCCTCTAAAAACATTCAGTACTTC. Its translation: CASSLAMPSRASKNIQYF.

The rearrangement uses TRBV27 and TRBJ2-2, with D possibly matching TRBD2 (7 bases). Germline V CDR1 and CDR2: MNHEY, SMNVEV (reference sequence). This CDR3 comprises 15 residues. V shed 0 bases and J shed 7 bases, with 12 bases lying between them. Here the CDR3 DNA reads TGTGCCAGCAGTTTATCGGCGGGGGACAACGGGGAGCTGTTTTTT. Translation gives CASSLSAGDNGELFF.

This rearrangement joins TRBV7-6 to TRBJ2-1; 8 bases match TRBD2. The length of the CDR3 is 16 residues. J lost 4 bases, V lost 4 bases, and 9 bases had no gene match. Per the germline V gene, CDR1 is SGHVS and CDR2 is FNYEAQ. CDR3 nucleotides: TGTGCCAGCAGCTCAACTAGCGGCCTTTTGTACAATGAGCAGTTCTTC. Protein: CASSSTSGLLYNEQFF.

This chain connects TRBV5-1 to TRBJ1-6, with 8 positions matching TRBD1. This CDR3 is 17 amino acids long. The germline V gene encodes CDR1 SGHRS and CDR2 YFSETQ. With V trimmed by 2 bases and J by 7 bases, 11 bases remained unmatched. CDR3 nucleotide sequence: TGCGCCAGCAGCTTCTCGCTTCGACAGGGGTACAATTCACCCCTCCACTTT. This translates into CASSFSLRQGYNSPLHF.